The T cell receptor beta chain under discussion was sequenced for a study of metastatic and nonmetastatic thyroid tumors. The study's findings and limits: In both blood and tumor samples, TCR beta diversity was reported significantly higher for malignant than benign nodules.

No patient received treatment before thyroid surgery. Germline V gene sequence: CDR1 SGHVS, CDR2 FNYEAQ. V was trimmed by 5 bases and J by 1 base, leaving 15 bases between them. This CDR3 is 17 amino acids long. TCRdb reanalyzed the PCR reads with MiXCR. In the table there are 13,000 to 15,000 clones, about a quarter of which are singletons. A note on this clone: Its target is unknown.

The rearrangement joins TRBV7-6 to TRBJ2-6, with TRBD1 as a possible D gene (6 bases). The sample was tumor tissue. The receptor was derived from a female donor with papillary thyroid cancer or a benign thyroid nodule (not recorded which). Some clones in this sample may be carry-over from other donors' samples. This CDR3 is CASSPRTVVSGANVLTF. The CDR3 DNA reads as TGTGCCAGCAGCCCGAGGACAGTTGTTTCTGGGGCCAACGTCCTGACTTTC.